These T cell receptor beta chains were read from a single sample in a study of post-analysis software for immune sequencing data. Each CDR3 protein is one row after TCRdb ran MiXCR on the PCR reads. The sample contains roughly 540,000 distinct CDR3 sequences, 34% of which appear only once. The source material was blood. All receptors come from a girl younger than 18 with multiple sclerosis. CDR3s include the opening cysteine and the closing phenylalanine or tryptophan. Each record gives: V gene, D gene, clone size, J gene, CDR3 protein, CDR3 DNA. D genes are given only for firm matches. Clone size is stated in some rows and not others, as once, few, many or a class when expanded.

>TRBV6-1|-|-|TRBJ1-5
CASRDIKSNQPQHF
TGTGCCAGCAGAGATATAAAGAGCAATCAGCCCCAGCATTTT
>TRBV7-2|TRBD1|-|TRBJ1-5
CASSTDRGNQPQHF
TGTGCCAGCAGCACGGACAGGGGCAATCAGCCCCAGCATTTT
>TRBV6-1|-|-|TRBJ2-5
CASESVWTTQETQYF
TGTGCCAGTGAAAGCGTCTGGACCACCCAAGAGACCCAGTACTTC
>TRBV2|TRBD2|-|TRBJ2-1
CVSMASGGNEQFF
TGTGTCAGCATGGCTAGCGGGGGCAATGAGCAGTTCTTC
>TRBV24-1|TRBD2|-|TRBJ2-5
CATSDFDRGGHYQETQYF
TGTGCCACCAGTGATTTCGACCGGGGGGGGCACTACCAAGAGACCCAGTACTTC
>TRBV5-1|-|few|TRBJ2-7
CASSLVRLFSSYEQYF
TGCGCCAGCAGCTTGGTCAGATTGTTCAGCTCCTACGAGCAGTACTTC
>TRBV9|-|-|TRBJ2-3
CASSAAVDTQYF
TGTGCCAGCAGCGCTGCGGTGGATACGCAGTATTTT
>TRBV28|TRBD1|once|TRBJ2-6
CVSSLSPGQGFGGANVLTF
TGTGTCAGCAGTCTCTCCCCGGGACAGGGGTTTGGTGGGGCCAACGTCCTGACTTTC
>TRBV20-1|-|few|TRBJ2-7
CSARIPTGSSYEQYF
TGCAGTGCTAGGATCCCGACAGGCAGCTCCTACGAGCAGTACTTC
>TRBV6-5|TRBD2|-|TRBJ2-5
CASSYSGSGGLRETQYF
TGTGCCAGCAGTTACTCCGGTAGCGGGGGGTTGAGAGAGACCCAGTACTTC
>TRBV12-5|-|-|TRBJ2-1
CASGLGGDEQFF
TGTGCTAGTGGTTTGGGAGGAGATGAGCAGTTCTTC
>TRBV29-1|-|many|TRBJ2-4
CSVGGLENIQYF
TGCAGCGTTGGGGGACTTGAAAACATTCAGTACTTC
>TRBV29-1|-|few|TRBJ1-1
CSVGDSLNTEAFF
TGCAGCGTTGGTGACAGCCTGAACACTGAAGCTTTCTTT
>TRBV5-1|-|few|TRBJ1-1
CASSLGGRVTEAFF
TGCGCCAGCAGCTTGGGGGGGCGCGTCACTGAAGCTTTCTTT
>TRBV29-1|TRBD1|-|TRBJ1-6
CSVSQGALGNSPLHF
TGCAGCGTTTCCCAGGGGGCGTTAGGGAACTCACCCCTCCACTTT
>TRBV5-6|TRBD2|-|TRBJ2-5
CASSLVSSGIFQETQYF
TGTGCCAGCAGCTTGGTGTCTAGCGGAATCTTCCAAGAGACCCAGTACTTC
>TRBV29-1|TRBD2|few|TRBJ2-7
CSVEDGTSDEQYF
TGCAGCGTTGAAGACGGGACTAGCGACGAGCAGTACTTC
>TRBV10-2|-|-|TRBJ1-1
CASSDDSRSTEAFF
TGCGCCAGCAGTGATGACAGTAGGAGCACTGAAGCTTTCTTT
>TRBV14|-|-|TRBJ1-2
CASSQGALGGYTF
TGTGCCAGCAGCCAAGGGGCTTTGGGTGGCTACACCTTC
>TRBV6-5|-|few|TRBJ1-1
CASSSIRGAGVEAFF
TGTGCCAGCAGCTCGATCCGGGGTGCAGGGGTTGAAGCTTTCTTT
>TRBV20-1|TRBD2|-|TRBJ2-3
CSAGTSGGAKDTQYF
TGCAGTGCTGGGACTAGCGGGGGGGCGAAAGATACGCAGTATTTT
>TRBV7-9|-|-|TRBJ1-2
CASSFLLDGYTF
TGTGCCAGCAGCTTTTTGCTTGATGGCTACACCTTC
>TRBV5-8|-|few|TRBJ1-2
CASSLAGGRSYGYTF
TGTGCCAGCAGCTTGGCGGGTGGCAGGAGCTATGGCTACACCTTC
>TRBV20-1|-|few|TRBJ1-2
CSAIDSSIYGYTF
TGCAGTGCTATCGACAGCTCTATCTATGGCTACACCTTC
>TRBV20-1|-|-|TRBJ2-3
CSATGPGSGDTQYF
TGCAGTGCGACGGGACCCGGGAGTGGAGATACGCAGTATTTT
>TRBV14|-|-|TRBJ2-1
CASSRNGNEQFF
TGTGCCAGCAGTCGAAATGGCAATGAGCAGTTCTTC
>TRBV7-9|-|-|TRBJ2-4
CASSASGGGIQYF
TGTGCCAGCAGCGCAAGTGGAGGAGGCATTCAGTACTTC
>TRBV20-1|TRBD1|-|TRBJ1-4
CSATRETGGAVANEKLFF
TGCAGTGCAACCCGGGAGACAGGGGGCGCGGTAGCTAATGAAAAACTGTTTTTT
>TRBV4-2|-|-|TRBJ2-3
CASSQVSSDTQYF
TGTGCCAGCAGCCAAGTTAGCTCGGATACGCAGTATTTT
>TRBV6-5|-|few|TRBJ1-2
CASRGRRPPGGYTF
TGTGCCAGCAGAGGGCGGCGTCCCCCTGGGGGCTACACCTTC
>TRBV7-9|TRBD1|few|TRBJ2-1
CASSLGRTGMNEQFF
TGTGCCAGCAGCTTAGGTCGGACAGGAATGAATGAGCAGTTCTTC
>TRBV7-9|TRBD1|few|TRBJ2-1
CASSLGTGATNEQFF
TGTGCCAGCAGCTTAGGGACAGGGGCGACCAATGAGCAGTTCTTC
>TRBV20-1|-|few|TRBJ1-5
CSARGLEPQHF
TGCAGTGCTAGGGGCTTGGAGCCCCAGCATTTT
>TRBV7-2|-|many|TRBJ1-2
CASSPSGDYGYTF
TGTGCCAGCAGTCCCTCAGGGGACTATGGCTACACCTTC
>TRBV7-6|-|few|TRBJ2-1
CASSLAFSTDEQFF
TGTGCCAGCAGCTTAGCGTTCTCAACGGATGAGCAGTTCTTC
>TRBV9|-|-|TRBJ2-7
CASSVGSDTYEQYF
TGTGCCAGCAGCGTAGGGTCCGATACGTACGAGCAGTACTTC
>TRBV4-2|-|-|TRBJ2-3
CTSSLDSLGTDTQYF
TGTACCAGCAGCTTAGACAGCTTGGGCACAGATACGCAGTATTTT
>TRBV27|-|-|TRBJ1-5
CASTTNSNQPQHF
TGTGCCAGCACCACAAATAGCAATCAGCCCCAGCATTTT
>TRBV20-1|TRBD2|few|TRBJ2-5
CSAPRGVQETQYF
TGCAGTGCCCCCCGGGGGGTCCAAGAGACCCAGTACTTC
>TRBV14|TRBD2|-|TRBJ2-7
CASSQAHGLAGGPQYF
TGTGCCAGCAGCCAAGCCCACGGACTAGCGGGAGGCCCCCAGTACTTC
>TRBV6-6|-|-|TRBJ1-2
CASSYSAGPSNYGYTF
TGTGCCAGCAGTTACTCTGCGGGGCCAAGTAACTATGGCTACACCTTC
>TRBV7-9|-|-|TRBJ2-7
CASSVDRRSGRQYF
TGTGCCAGCAGCGTCGACAGACGCTCGGGACGGCAGTACTTC
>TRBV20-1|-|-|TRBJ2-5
CSAEGAGPRVETQYF
TGCAGTGCTGAGGGAGCCGGGCCGAGAGTTGAGACCCAGTACTTC
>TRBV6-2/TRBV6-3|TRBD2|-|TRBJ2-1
CASSFGGGISYNEQFF
TGTGCCAGCAGTTTCGGCGGGGGGATCTCCTACAATGAGCAGTTCTTC
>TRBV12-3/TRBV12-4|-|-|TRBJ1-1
CASSPSRTNTEAFF
TGTGCCAGCAGCCCCAGTAGGACGAACACTGAAGCTTTCTTT
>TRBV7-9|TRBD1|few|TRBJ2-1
CASSLAAGGAAEQFF
TGTGCCAGCAGCTTAGCGGCAGGGGGCGCGGCTGAGCAGTTCTTC
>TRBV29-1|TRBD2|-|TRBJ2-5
CSVERLAETQYF
TGCAGCGTTGAAAGACTAGCGGAGACCCAGTACTTC
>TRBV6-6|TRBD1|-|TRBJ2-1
CASSYPGTGSNEQFF
TGTGCCAGCAGTTACCCGGGGACAGGGTCCAATGAGCAGTTCTTC
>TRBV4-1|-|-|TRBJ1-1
CASSQEGGWANTEAFF
TGCGCCAGCAGCCAAGAGGGGGGCTGGGCGAACACTGAAGCTTTCTTT